This T cell receptor beta chain came from a study of blood T cell repertoires in COVID-19. Overall study context: The United States, Italy and Spain were the sources of the acute and convalescent COVID-19 samples. PBMCs, B-cell-depleted T cells, or T cells provided the cDNA or gDNA that made up the material.

The CDR3 is made up of 14 amino acids. V lost 6 bases to trimming and J lost 8 bases; unmatched junction nucleotides: 5. Germline CDR1 is MRHNA and CDR2 is SNTAGT. Clones were read by immunoSEQ multiplex PCR, and TCRdb kept only the in-frame ones, dropping some. The repertoire holds about 360,000 clones, with 70% to 90% as singletons. The chain has TRBV6-4 and TRBJ2-1; 12 bases fit TRBD2. The sequenced material came from peripheral blood. The clonotype was recovered from a human donor in a cohort sampled during active COVID-19. The CDR3 reads CASSGTSGRDEQFF. The CDR3 DNA follows: TGTGCCAGCAGCGGGACTAGCGGGCGGGATGAGCAGTTCTTC.